This TCR beta chain was identified in a study of radiotherapy plus CTLA-4 blockade in lung cancer. Study-level findings and limits: Subsequent to radiotherapy plus ipilimumab, tumor-derived TCR clones underwent expansion in blood.

Of note for this clone: Its cognate antigen is unknown.

The CDR3 spans 17 residues. The ends lost 2 bases at V and 0 bases at J; junction bases unmatched: 6. The germline CDR1 and CDR2 sequences are SEHNR and FQNEAQ (reference sequence). Lung cancer patients with chemo-refractory metastatic non-small-cell disease were given focal radiation plus CTLA-4 blockade with ipilimumab. Profiled with immunoSEQ multiplex PCR; TCRdb holds only in-frame clones, not every one. The sample lists 90,000 to 100,000 clones; 60% to 75% were seen once. This rearrangement joins TRBV7-9 to TRBJ2-1; 8 bases agree with TRBD1. The receptor was isolated from a human donor with non-small cell lung cancer who had a partial response to radiotherapy plus ipilimumab. Some clones in this sample may be carry-over from other donors' samples. The material sequenced was peripheral blood, taken from a patient treated with radiotherapy plus ipilimumab. The CDR3 coding sequence is TGTGCCAGCAGCTTATCGACCGGACAGGGCTCCTACAATGAGCAGTTCTTC. Translated: CASSLSTGQGSYNEQFF.